Below, 17 T cell receptor beta chains from the same sample are listed, as sequenced in a study of blood T cells in healthy people across ages. Through a sample-barcoded 5' primer and a J-beta primer mix, a second PCR was run for roughly 6 to 11 cycles. TCRdb redid the calling of the 5' RACE reads with MiXCR, one entry per CDR3 protein. The sample lists about 680,000 distinct CDR3 sequences; over 45% were seen once. The material sequenced was blood. The receptors were sampled from a woman aged 60-70 years in good health.

The gene calls are TRBV7-3 and TRBJ2-1; tentatively, D is TRBD1 (5 bases). Looked up from germline, CDR1 is SGHTA and CDR2 is FQGTGA. Trimming removed 1 base from V and 1 base from J, with 11 bases in between. This CDR3 is 16 amino acids long. This CDR3 is CASSLSGKGSYNEQFF. In nucleotides, the CDR3 is TGTGCCAGCAGCTTAAGTGGCAAGGGGTCCTACAATGAGCAGTTCTTC.

V gene TRBV30 combines with J gene TRBJ1-6; no reliable D call. V was cut by 4 bases and J by 6 bases, with 16 bases left in between. Germline assignment: CDR1 GTSNPN and CDR2 SVGIG (reference sequence). This CDR3 region has 15 residues. The CDR3 nucleotides read TGTGCCTGGAAAAACCTTGACCCGATTAATTCACCCCTCCACTTT. This sequence encodes CAWKNLDPINSPLHF.

V usage is TRBV7-9 and J usage is TRBJ2-1; 8 bases map to TRBD2. This CDR3 contains 15 residues. Germline CDR1 reads SEHNR; CDR2 reads FQNEAQ (reference sequence). Germline trimming cut 5 bases from V and 2 bases from J; bases unmatched to any gene: 5. The CDR3 DNA reads as TGTGCCAGCAGCCGAGCGGGAGAGACCTACAATGAGCAGTTCTTC. Protein sequence: CASSRAGETYNEQFF.

Worth noting for this clonotype: One junction end disagrees with the germline gene, perhaps due to a read error. The chain links TRBV7-9 to TRBJ1-2; TRBD1 matches at 9 bases. CDR1 and CDR2 (germline): SEHNR, FQNEAQ (reference sequence). The CDR3 runs to 15 residues. The CDR3 reads CASNLAGQGHYGYTF. CDR3 bases: TGTGCCAGCAACTTAGCCGGACAGGGGCACTATGGCTACACCTTC.

This clonotype was recorded many times. The chain links TRBV7-2 to TRBJ2-7, with TRBD2 matching 9 bases. Germline assignment: CDR1 SGHTA and CDR2 FQGNSA. This CDR3 region has 15 residues. V was clipped by 4 bases and J by 0 bases; unmatched bases: 4. In DNA, the CDR3 is TGTGCCAGCAGCTCCCAAGCGGGAGGCTCCTACGAGCAGTACTTC. Its translation is CASSSQAGGSYEQYF.

The chain couples TRBV27 to TRBJ2-3; TRBD2 aligns across 9 bases. V lost 3 bases, J lost 2 bases, and 3 bases stayed unmatched. Looked up from germline, CDR1 is MNHEY and CDR2 is SMNVEV (reference sequence). The CDR3 extends over 15 amino acids. DNA of the CDR3: TGTGCCAGCAGTTTCGTAGCGGGGGTCACAGATACGCAGTATTTT. This sequence encodes CASSFVAGVTDTQYF.

The chain recombines TRBV5-5 with TRBJ2-3, with D possibly being TRBD2 (5 bases). With 2 bases removed from V and 4 bases from J, the gap between germline ends came to 8 bases. CDR3 size: 13 residues. From germline, CDR1 is SGHKS and CDR2 YYEKEE (reference sequence). CDR3 sequence: CASSFSVPDTQYF. CDR3 in DNA: TGTGCCAGCAGCTTTAGCGTCCCAGATACGCAGTATTTT.

This clonotype was detected only once. V is TRBV6-2 or TRBV6-3 and J is TRBJ1-1, with D perhaps TRBD1 (6 bases). Germline lookup yields CDR1 MNHEY and CDR2 SVGEGT. The V gene lost 7 bases and the J gene lost 1 base, with 19 bases spanning the gap. CDR3 size: 16 residues. CDR3 coding DNA: TGTGCCAGCAACGGAGGTCGAACAGGGAAGAACACTGAAGCTTTCTTT. Its protein is CASNGGRTGKNTEAFF.

The chain has TRBV29-1 and TRBJ1-2; possibly TRBD1 for D (6 bases). This CDR3 contains 14 residues. V was pared by 3 bases and J by 4 bases, with 15 bases between. CDR1 is SQVTM, CDR2 ANQGSEA, per germline. DNA for the CDR3: TGCAGCGTTGACGAAAACACAGGGTTCTATGGCTACACCTTC. Residues: CSVDENTGFYGYTF.

The rearrangement links TRBV29-1 to TRBJ1-1; 8 bases fit TRBD1. V lost 7 bases, J lost 7 bases, and 8 bases stayed unmatched. The germline V gene has CDR1 SQVTM and CDR2 ANQGSEA. This CDR3 has 12 amino acids. CDR3 region: CSASSGGLEAFF. The CDR3 DNA sequence: TGCAGCGCCAGCTCAGGGGGCCTTGAAGCTTTCTTT.

The chain has TRBV7-2 and TRBJ2-1, with D perhaps matching TRBD1 (6 bases). The V gene lost 6 bases and the J gene lost 12 bases, with 15 bases spanning the gap. The CDR3 is 12 amino acids. The germline CDR1 and CDR2 sequences are SGHTA and FQGNSA. The CDR3 DNA reads as TGTGCCAGCAGTCCGACAGGCTTAAGGCAGTTCTTC. It is translated as CASSPTGLRQFF.

V and J are TRBV27 and TRBJ1-2, with 8 nucleotides matching TRBD1. Germline lookup yields CDR1 MNHEY and CDR2 SMNVEV (reference sequence). Trimming took 7 bases from V and 1 from J; bases not matched to a gene: 5. The CDR3 has 14 amino acids. The CDR3 coding sequence is TGTGCCAGCACCTCAGGGGGCAATAACTATGGCTACACCTTC. Its translation is CASTSGGNNYGYTF.

This clonotype has more than one count but fewer than ten. The chain couples TRBV28 to TRBJ1-5; D unresolved. The CDR3 is 12 residues long. Trimming cost V 5 bases and J 7 bases, with 9 bases left between them. The germline CDR1 and CDR2 sequences are MDHEN and SYDVKM. CDR3 region: CASSPPGQPQHF. The CDR3 nucleotides read TGTGCCAGCAGTCCCCCGGGACAGCCCCAGCATTTT.

The chain joins TRBV20-1 to TRBJ1-1; 9 bases are a match to TRBD1. Trimming took 5 bases from V and 4 from J; bases not matched to a gene: 5. This CDR3 region has 13 residues. Germline V CDR1 and CDR2: DFQATT, SNEGSKA (reference sequence). CDR3 residues: CSAPKTGGTEAFF. In nucleotides, the CDR3 is TGCAGTGCTCCAAAGACAGGGGGCACTGAAGCTTTCTTT.

V usage is TRBV15 and J usage is TRBJ2-1; the match to TRBD2 covers 7 bases. V shed 1 base and J 9 bases; nucleotides not matched to a gene: 12. CDR3 length: 16 residues. Germline V CDR1 and CDR2: LNHNV, YYDKDF (reference sequence). CDR3 in DNA: TGTGCCACCAGCAGAGGGGCGGGGCTAGCGGTCTCTGAGCAGTTCTTC. This codes for CATSRGAGLAVSEQFF.

The chain joins TRBV28 to TRBJ2-7; D not resolved. The CDR3 totals 15 residues. Germline-derived CDR1 and CDR2 are MDHEN and SYDVKM. V lost 6 bases and J 1 base, leaving 16 bases between the germline ends. Here the CDR3 DNA reads TGTGCCAGCAGAGACGCCGGATTTATTTCCTACGAGCAGTACTTC. Amino acids: CASRDAGFISYEQYF. Filled out from reference TRBV28 and TRBJ2-7, the complete variable domain reads DVKVTQSSRYLVKRTGEKVFLECVQDMDHENMFWYRQDPGLGLRLIYFSYDVKMKEKGDIPEGYSVSREKKERFSLILESASTNQTSMYLCASRDAGFISYEQYFGPGTRLTVT.

The J gene is TRBJ2-6, the V gene TRBV18; no definite D call. The V end was cut by 3 bases, the J end by 0 bases, with 12 bases between. The CDR3 length is 17 residues. Germline V lookup: CDR1 KGHSH, CDR2 LQKENI. CDR3 in DNA: TGTGCCAGCTCACCTCAGAATCAAAACTCTGGGGCCAACGTCCTGACTTTC. Its translation is CASSPQNQNSGANVLTF.